Each of the 32 T cell receptor beta chains below was sequenced from the same sample in a study of T cell clonotyping in hematopoietic cell transplantation. Time point noted: recipient sample about 28 days before transplant, after cytoreduction. Profiled with immunoSEQ multiplex PCR; TCRdb holds only in-frame clones, not every one. The table shows tens of thousands of clones, with 93% occurring only once. Sequenced here: peripheral blood mononuclear cells, sampled before stem cell transplant. The receptors derive from a man aged 50-59 years with acute myeloid leukemia. Some clones in this sample may be carry-over from other donors' samples.

The chain couples TRBV6-5 to TRBJ1-1; D call uncertain. V lost 0 bases and J 3 bases, leaving 5 bases between the germline ends. This CDR3 comprises 13 residues. CDR1 is MNHEY, CDR2 SVGAGI, per germline. CDR3: CASSYSRDTEAFF. CDR3 in DNA: TGTGCCAGCAGTTACTCAAGGGACACTGAAGCTTTCTTT.

The V call is TRBV19, the J call TRBJ1-1, with 11 bases matching TRBD1. CDR3 length equals 15 residues. The germline gives CDR1 LNHDA, CDR2 SQIVND (reference sequence). After removal of 11 bases from V and 4 bases from J, the junction contained 12 bases not matched to a gene. CDR3 residues: CASGSGTGGRTEAFF. The DNA of the CDR3 is TGTGCCTCCGGTTCCGGGACAGGGGGTCGCACTGAAGCTTTCTTT.

This chain links TRBV27 with TRBJ2-3, with D perhaps TRBD1 (6 bases). V lost 3 bases and J 1 base, leaving 14 bases between the germline ends. Germline loops: CDR1 MNHEY, CDR2 SMNVEV (reference sequence). The CDR3 has 16 residues. CDR3 sequence (DNA): TGTGCCAGCAGTTTTTATGGCAGGGGTGGCACAGATACGCAGTATTTT. Its protein is CASSFYGRGGTDTQYF.

CDR3 protein: CASSLDGGTGSYGYTF. CDR3 sequence (DNA): TGTGCCAGCAGCTTAGATGGCGGGACAGGGAGCTATGGCTACACCTTC. The chain uses TRBV11-2 and TRBJ1-2; 9 bases align to TRBD1. The V gene's germline CDR1 is SGHAT and CDR2 FQNNGV. This CDR3 is built from 16 residues. Germline trimming cut 0 bases from V and 4 bases from J; bases unmatched to any gene: 6.

The rearrangement links TRBV4-3 to TRBJ2-5; 8 nucleotides align to TRBD2. The CDR3 extends over 19 amino acids. The V gene end was trimmed by 0 bases and the J gene end by 0 bases; junction bases not matched to a gene: 12. Germline V gene sequence: CDR1 LGHNA, CDR2 YSLEER. In DNA form, the CDR3 reads TGCGCCAGCAGCCAAGATCTCGGCGGGGGGCCTGATTACCAAGAGACCCAGTACTTC. This sequence encodes CASSQDLGGGPDYQETQYF.

Written as DNA, the CDR3 is TGTGCCAGCAGTAGCCCGGCAGGGGGCACAGATACGCAGTATTTT. It translates to CASSSPAGGTDTQYF. The chain employs TRBV6-5 and TRBJ2-3, with a tentative D call TRBD1 (6 bases). Trimming pared 5 bases from V and 1 base from J, leaving 13 bases between. Looked up from germline, CDR1 is MNHEY and CDR2 is SVGAGI. CDR3 length: 15 amino acids.

This clone was detected only a few times. This chain joins TRBV27 and TRBJ2-1, with 8 bases fitting TRBD2. Germline CDR1 is MNHEY and CDR2 is SMNVEV (reference sequence). With V trimmed by 6 bases and J by 0 bases, 7 bases remained unmatched. The CDR3 covers 16 residues. The DNA of the CDR3 is TGTGCCAGCAGGCTCCTAGCGGGCGACTCCTACAATGAGCAGTTCTTC. Protein product: CASRLLAGDSYNEQFF.

There are a few counts of this clone. The chain recombines TRBV29-1 with TRBJ2-5; weak D call: TRBD2 (5 bases). V was pared by 2 bases and J by 0 bases, with 13 bases between. The CDR3 consists of 15 residues. Per germline, CDR1 SQVTM and CDR2 ANQGSEA. DNA of the CDR3: TGCAGCGTTGAAACCCAGCGGTCGTACCAAGAGACCCAGTACTTC. As protein: CSVETQRSYQETQYF.

The V call is TRBV7-2, the J call TRBJ2-7; D is perhaps TRBD2 (6 bases). The CDR3 sequence is 15 residues long. The germline gives CDR1 SGHTA, CDR2 FQGNSA. V lost 1 base and J lost 2, with 12 bases in between. CDR3 sequence: CASSLDGSFTYEQYF. In nucleotides, the CDR3 is TGTGCCAGCAGCTTAGACGGGAGCTTCACCTACGAGCAGTACTTC.

The CDR3 bases are TGTGCCAGCAGCCCCTGCCCACAATGCGAGCAGTTCTTC. The encoded protein is CASSPCPQCEQFF. This chain links TRBV7-8 with TRBJ2-1; D is ambiguous. The germline V gene has CDR1 SGHVS and CDR2 FQNEAQ. V was clipped by 5 bases and J by 10 bases, with 15 bases between them. The CDR3 is made up of 13 amino acids.

The chain carries TRBV7-2 and TRBJ2-7, with D unresolved. V lost 1 base and J 2 bases, leaving 12 bases between the germline ends. Germline V gives CDR1 SGHTA, CDR2 FQGNSA. This CDR3 contains 15 residues. CDR3 in DNA: TGTGCCAGCAGCTTAGTCCCGGGCCAAACCTACGAGCAGTACTTC. Residues: CASSLVPGQTYEQYF.

This CDR3 reads CASSLRGSGLKNIQYF. The CDR3 nucleotides read TGTGCCAGCAGCTTGAGGGGGTCAGGGTTGAAAAACATTCAGTACTTC. This chain connects TRBV11-2 to TRBJ2-4; possibly TRBD1 for D (6 bases). The germline V and J ends were trimmed by 3 bases and 4 bases, with 16 bases remaining between them. This CDR3 comprises 16 residues. CDR1 is SGHAT, CDR2 FQNNGV, per germline.

This clone occurred once. The chain is built from TRBV6-1 and TRBJ2-7; the match to TRBD1 covers 10 bases. Germline V CDR1 and CDR2: MNHNS, SASEGT. CDR3 length equals 15 residues. The J segment lost 0 bases and the V segment lost 6 bases, leaving 5 bases of the junction unmatched. CDR3 protein: CASRTGTGVSYEQYF. As DNA, the CDR3 is TGTGCCAGCAGGACTGGGACAGGGGTCTCCTACGAGCAGTACTTC.

The chain recombines TRBV7-2 with TRBJ2-7; the match to TRBD1 covers 12 bases. Germline V CDR1 and CDR2: SGHTA, FQGNSA. CDR3 length: 15 amino acids. V lost 3 bases to trimming and J lost 4 bases; unmatched junction nucleotides: 4. CDR3 protein: CASSLGQGALYEQYF. CDR3 nucleotides: TGTGCCAGCAGCTTGGGACAGGGGGCATTGTACGAGCAGTACTTC.

This clone was found once. The chain carries TRBV5-1 and TRBJ2-3; D possibly corresponds to TRBD2 (7 bases). This CDR3 has 15 residues. Trimming removed 3 bases at V and 4 bases at J, with 15 bases between. CDR1 is SGHRS and CDR2 is YFSETQ in the germline V gene. The CDR3 protein is CASSWAGEGADTQYF. Here the CDR3 DNA reads TGCGCCAGCAGCTGGGCGGGAGAGGGGGCAGATACGCAGTATTTT.

The genes are TRBV5-1 and TRBJ2-1; the match to TRBD2 covers 12 bases. Germline-derived CDR1 and CDR2 are SGHRS and YFSETQ. CDR3 length equals 14 residues. Trimming at V came to 3 bases and at J to 10 bases, leaving 5 bases not matched to a gene. Here the CDR3 DNA reads TGCGCCAGCAGCTCTAGCGGGGGGGCTAGAGAGCAGTTCTTC. This sequence encodes CASSSSGGAREQFF.

The genes are TRBV11-2 and TRBJ2-5; 10 bases fit TRBD2. Germline assignment: CDR1 SGHAT and CDR2 FQNNGV. Trimming removed 2 bases from V and 4 bases from J; junction bases left unmatched: 7. The CDR3 is 16 residues long. CDR3 in DNA: TGTGCCAGCAGCTTACGGAGCGGGAGGGGGGGAGAGACCCAGTACTTC. This encodes CASSLRSGRGGETQYF.

The chain combines TRBV27 with TRBJ2-5, with a possible D match to TRBD1 (6 bases). Per the germline V gene, CDR1 is MNHEY and CDR2 is SMNVEV (reference sequence). This CDR3 spans 15 amino acids. V lost 5 bases and J 5 bases, leaving 18 bases between the germline ends. The CDR3 region has the DNA TGTGCCAGCAGTCCTCGACAGGCCAGAAGGGAGACCCAGTACTTC. Encoded protein: CASSPRQARRETQYF.

Only one count was recorded for this clone. This sequence joins TRBV29-1 and TRBJ2-7; 7 bases are a match to TRBD2. V lost 5 bases and J lost 7; bases outside the gene matches: 11. CDR3 length equals 13 residues. CDR1 and CDR2 from the germline V gene are SQVTM and ANQGSEA. CDR3 DNA: TGCAGCGTTCAAGCGGGCCCGCGGGGGGAGCAGTACTTC. Protein product: CSVQAGPRGEQYF.

The chain employs TRBV2 and TRBJ1-1, with D uncertain. Deletions cut 2 bases from V and 6 bases from J, with 16 bases between. CDR3 size: 15 residues. CDR1 is SNHLY and CDR2 is FYNNEI in the germline V gene. The CDR3 region has the DNA TGTGCCAGCAGTGAATTTGGGCTGATGGGCCCTGAAGCTTTCTTT. Encoded protein: CASSEFGLMGPEAFF.

This chain connects TRBV7-2 to TRBJ1-1; D possibly corresponds to TRBD1 (5 bases). V lost 4 bases and J lost 5, with 14 bases in between. Germline V CDR1 and CDR2: SGHTA, FQGNSA. CDR3 length: 14 residues. CDR3 DNA sequence: TGTGCCAGCAGCTGGGCAGGGTCAAAGACTGAAGCTTTCTTT. Residues: CASSWAGSKTEAFF.

The chain links TRBV11-3 to TRBJ2-3; perhaps TRBD1 as D (5 bases). V dropped 5 bases and J dropped 3 bases, with 12 bases sitting between them. The germline gives CDR1 SGHNT, CDR2 YENEEA. The CDR3 covers 14 residues. CDR3 residues: CASSQGDRTDTQYF. CDR3 bases: TGTGCCAGCAGCCAAGGGGATAGGACAGATACGCAGTATTTT.

The chain couples TRBV30 to TRBJ1-4; no reliable D call. The germline V gene encodes CDR1 GTSNPN and CDR2 SVGIG (reference sequence). Deletions cut 5 bases from V and 1 base from J, with 5 bases between. CDR3 length: 12 residues. In DNA, the CDR3 is TGTGCCTGGGCTCAAACTAATGAAAAACTGTTTTTT. This translates into CAWAQTNEKLFF. The complete variable domain, with remaining parts taken from reference TRBV30 and TRBJ1-4, reads SQTIHQWPATLVQPVGSPLSLECTVEGTSNPNLYWYRQAAGRGLQLLFYSVGIGQISSEVPQNLSASRPQDRQFILSSKKLLLSDSGFYLCAWAQTNEKLFFGSGTQLSVL.

The chain combines TRBV19 with TRBJ2-6, with unresolved D. The germline V gene has CDR1 LNHDA and CDR2 SQIVND (reference sequence). The ends were cut back, 6 bases at V and 0 bases at J, with 6 bases in the middle. CDR3 length: 14 residues. The CDR3 reads CASSPLSGANVLTF. CDR3 bases: TGTGCCAGTAGCCCACTCTCTGGGGCCAACGTCCTGACTTTC.

The J gene is TRBJ1-5, the V gene TRBV10-3; D uncertain. The CDR3 contains 14 residues. Germline values: CDR1 ENHRY, CDR2 SYGVKD. The V gene lost 2 bases and the J gene lost 4 bases, with 9 bases spanning the gap. The CDR3 DNA is TGTGCCATCAGTGAGGAAGAAGAAAATCAGCCCCAGCATTTT. This sequence encodes CAISEEEENQPQHF.

The chain combines TRBV5-1 with TRBJ2-1, with no clear D. The germline V gene has CDR1 SGHRS and CDR2 YFSETQ. The V end lost 2 bases, the J end lost 8 bases, and 5 bases lay between the germline ends. CDR3 length equals 11 residues. CDR3 DNA sequence: TGCGCCAGCAGCTTTGGTCATGAGCAGTTCTTC. This encodes CASSFGHEQFF.

The J gene is TRBJ1-5, the V gene TRBV13; D call uncertain. The CDR3 has 17 amino acids. V lost 5 bases and J 4 bases, leaving 21 bases between the germline ends. Germline loops: CDR1 PRHDT, CDR2 FYEKMQ (reference sequence). The CDR3 DNA sequence: TGTGCCAGCAGCCTGGGAGGGTACCAAGCTTTTAATCAGCCCCAGCATTTT. Translated: CASSLGGYQAFNQPQHF. The complete variable domain, with remaining parts taken from reference TRBV13 and TRBJ1-5, reads AAGVIQSPRHLIKEKRETATLKCYPIPRHDTVYWYQQGPGQDPQFLISFYEKMQSDKGSIPDRFSAQQFSDYHSELNMSSLELGDSALYFCASSLGGYQAFNQPQHFGDGTRLSIL.

This chain connects TRBV30 to TRBJ1-3, with D uncertain. The germline gives CDR1 GTSNPN, CDR2 SVGIG (reference sequence). Trimming shortened V by 2 bases and J by 5 bases, and 16 bases separated the two germline ends. This CDR3 comprises 15 residues. CDR3 amino acids: CAWSQESSERNTIYF. For the CDR3, the DNA is TGTGCCTGGAGTCAGGAAAGTTCGGAGAGAAACACCATATATTTT.

This clone appeared once. The chain recombines TRBV9 with TRBJ1-1, with TRBD1 as a possible D gene (5 bases). Germline CDR1 reads SGDLS; CDR2 reads YYNGEE. Trimming took 0 bases from V and 5 from J, leaving 8 bases between them. This CDR3 comprises 13 residues. In DNA, the CDR3 is TGTGCCAGCAGCGTAGAACAGGAAACTGAAGCTTTCTTT. Translated: CASSVEQETEAFF.

For this clone: The identical CDR3 is also encoded by other nucleotide sequences in the sample. This rearrangement joins TRBV5-1 to TRBJ1-1; D is unclear. Germline CDR1 is SGHRS and CDR2 is YFSETQ. V was pared by 4 bases and J by 1 base, with 8 bases between. The length of the CDR3 is 13 residues. DNA for the CDR3: TGCGCCAGCAGCGGGGATCCGAACACTGAAGCTTTCTTT. Its translation: CASSGDPNTEAFF.

The chain carries TRBV2 and TRBJ2-1; D gene unclear. The CDR3 contains 11 residues. Trimming pared 8 bases from V and 3 bases from J, leaving 5 bases between. Germline CDR1 is SNHLY and CDR2 is FYNNEI. For the CDR3, the DNA is TGTGCCAGCGGAAACTACAATGAGCAGTTCTTC. It is translated as CASGNYNEQFF.

The V and J genes are TRBV25-1 and TRBJ2-7; possible D gene TRBD1, 6 bases. Trimming left V 9 bases short and J 3 bases short, with 15 bases between. The CDR3 sequence is 13 residues long. Germline CDR1 reads MGHDK; CDR2 reads SYGVNS. The CDR3: CASSQGIGYEQYF. The CDR3 bases are TGTGCCAGTTCACAGGGTATAGGCTACGAGCAGTACTTC.